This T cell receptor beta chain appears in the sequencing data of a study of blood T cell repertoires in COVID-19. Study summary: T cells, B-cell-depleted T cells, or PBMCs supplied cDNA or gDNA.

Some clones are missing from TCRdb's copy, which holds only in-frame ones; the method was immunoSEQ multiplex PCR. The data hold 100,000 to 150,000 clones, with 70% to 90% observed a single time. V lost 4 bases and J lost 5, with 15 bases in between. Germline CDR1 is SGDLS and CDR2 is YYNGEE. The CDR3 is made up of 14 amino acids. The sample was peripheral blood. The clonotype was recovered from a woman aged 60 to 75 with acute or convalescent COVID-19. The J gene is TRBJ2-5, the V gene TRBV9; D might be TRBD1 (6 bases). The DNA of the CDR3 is TGTGCCAGCAGCCCTACAGGGAACCGGGAGACCCAGTACTTC. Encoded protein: CASSPTGNRETQYF. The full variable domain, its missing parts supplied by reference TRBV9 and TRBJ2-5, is DSGVTQTPKHLITATGQRVTLRCSPRSGDLSVYWYQQSLDQGLQFLIQYYNGEERAKGNILERFSAQQFPDLHSELNLSSLELGDSALYFCASSPTGNRETQYFGPGTRLLVL.